The 12 T cell receptor beta chains given below trace back to one sample, sequenced in a study of vaccination effects on CD4 cells after COVID-19. Antigen-specific CD4+ T cell clonotypes were called by their expansion after viral peptide-pool culture in ViraFEST. Once cultured for roughly nine days, the cells underwent separation to obtain CD4+ T cells. Of the BNT162b2 and mRNA-1273 vaccines, participants received two doses of one or the other. Their target antigens are unknown. Measured with immunoSEQ multiplex PCR; TCRdb has only the in-frame clones, and not every one. The sample contains 21,000 or so clones, approximately 79% of which appear only once. Source: CD4+ T cells from PBMCs cultured with HCoV-229E spike peptides, taken after COVID-19 vaccination. These receptors were obtained from a human donor who received a COVID-19 vaccine.

This clone was counted once. V and J are TRBV5-1 and TRBJ2-3; D not certain. The CDR3 has 16 residues. Deletions cut 0 bases from V and 3 bases from J, with 14 bases between. Germline V gene lookup returns CDR1 SGHRS and CDR2 YFSETQ. The CDR3 bases are TGCGCCAGCAGCTTGGGAAGTAGTGGCGTAACAGATACGCAGTATTTT. The encoded protein is CASSLGSSGVTDTQYF.

The chain recombines TRBV3-1 (or the pseudogene TRBV3-2) with TRBJ1-6, with D possibly being TRBD1 (5 bases). V was shortened by 0 bases and J by 7 bases, with 19 bases between the two germline ends. This CDR3 region has 18 residues. Germline-derived CDR1 and CDR2 are LGHDT and YNNKEL (reference sequence). CDR3 in amino acids: CASSQDYPAGNTNSPLHF. CDR3 coding DNA: TGTGCCAGCAGCCAAGATTACCCGGCAGGGAATACAAATTCACCCCTCCACTTT.

The chain is built from TRBV7-2 and TRBJ1-2; 7 bases are a match to TRBD1. The CDR3 has 14 residues. The germline gives CDR1 SGHTA, CDR2 FQGNSA. Losses at the gene ends were 4 bases for V and 4 bases for J; bases not matched to a gene: 6. CDR3 in amino acids: CASSSGSGGYGYTF. The CDR3 nucleotides read TGTGCCAGCAGCTCAGGTTCAGGGGGCTATGGCTACACCTTC. Looking up the rest from reference TRBV7-2 and TRBJ1-2 gives the full variable domain: GAGVSQSPSNKVTEKGKDVELRCDPISGHTALYWYRQSLGQGLEFLIYFQGNSAPDKSGLPSDRFSAERTGGSVSTLTIQRTQQEDSAVYLCASSSGSGGYGYTFGSGTRLTVV.

The CDR3 DNA is TGTGCCAGCAGCGACCGGACAGGCGATGTAGGGGAATTCCCCAATCAGCCCCAGCATTTT. As protein: CASSDRTGDVGEFPNQPQHF. The chain uses TRBV6-8 and TRBJ1-5; 7 nucleotides line up with TRBD1. The germline CDR1 and CDR2 sequences are MNHGY and SAAAGT. Trimming cost V 6 bases and J 3 bases; bases outside gene matches: 23. The CDR3 spans 20 residues.

This clone showed up just a few times. J is TRBJ1-5 and V is TRBV10-3, with D hard to call. This CDR3 comprises 19 residues. Germline V gives CDR1 ENHRY, CDR2 SYGVKD. The V end lost 1 base, the J end lost 3 bases, and 22 bases lay between the germline ends. The CDR3 sequence is CAISEFGVTTSSPNQPQHF. The CDR3 region has the DNA TGTGCCATCAGTGAGTTCGGGGTCACTACCTCTAGTCCCAATCAGCCCCAGCATTTT.

A single count supports this clone. The rearrangement joins TRBV6-4 to TRBJ2-6; D may match TRBD1 or TRBD2 (6 bases each). Germline V CDR1 and CDR2: MRHNA, SNTAGT. The CDR3 contains 16 residues. V was pared by 3 bases and J by 0 bases, with 9 bases between. CDR3 DNA: TGTGCCAGCAGTGAACAGGGAGGCTCTGGGGCCAACGTCCTGACTTTC. Protein product: CASSEQGGSGANVLTF.

The rearrangement uses TRBV7-9 and TRBJ1-2; D remains ambiguous. This CDR3 spans 16 amino acids. With 0 bases removed from V and 0 bases from J, the gap between germline ends came to 11 bases. Germline values: CDR1 SEHNR, CDR2 FQNEAQ (reference sequence). DNA for the CDR3: TGTGCCAGCAGCTTAGCGCTCGCAGGTGCTAACTATGGCTACACCTTC. Its translation: CASSLALAGANYGYTF.

The CDR3 DNA reads as TGTGCCAGCAGGAGGACAGGGGATAATTCACCCCTCCACTTT. Translated, it gives CASRRTGDNSPLHF. The chain employs TRBV5-6 and TRBJ1-6; 9 bases line up with TRBD1. The ends lost 5 bases at V and 5 bases at J; junction bases unmatched: 2. CDR1 and CDR2 from the germline V gene are SGHDT and YYEEEE. This CDR3 is 14 amino acids long. Supplemented by reference TRBV5-6 and TRBJ1-6, the full variable domain reads DAGVTQSPTHLIKTRGQQVTLRCSPKSGHDTVSWYQQALGQGPQFIFQYYEEEERQRGNFPDRFSGHQFPNYSSELNVNALLLGDSALYLCASRRTGDNSPLHFGNGTRLTVT.

This clone was counted between two and nine times. This sequence joins TRBV18 and TRBJ1-1, with TRBD1 identical over 8 bases. The junction had 8 bases not matched to a gene; V was cut back by 6 bases and J by 5 bases. This CDR3 comprises 14 residues. Germline V gene lookup returns CDR1 KGHSH and CDR2 LQKENI. The CDR3 is CASSPRQGLTEAFF. In DNA form, the CDR3 reads TGTGCCAGCTCTCCCAGACAGGGGTTGACTGAAGCTTTCTTT.

This chain joins TRBV3-1 (or the pseudogene TRBV3-2) and TRBJ1-2; D remains ambiguous. Germline V lookup: CDR1 LGHDT, CDR2 YNNKEL (reference sequence). The CDR3 contains 13 residues. V lost 4 bases, J lost 0 bases, and 6 bases lay in between. The CDR3 DNA follows: TGTGCCAGCAGCCCGGACCCTAACTATGGCTACACCTTC. Translation: CASSPDPNYGYTF.

This chain links TRBV6-5 with TRBJ1-5, with TRBD1 as a possible D gene (5 bases). V was clipped by 5 bases and J by 7 bases, with 15 bases between them. The germline V gene encodes CDR1 MNHEY and CDR2 SVGAGI. The CDR3 sequence is 14 residues long. The CDR3 bases are TGTGCCAGCAGTCCTCTCGACAGTTGGCAGCCCCAGCATTTT. This codes for CASSPLDSWQPQHF.

The rearrangement links TRBV6-5 to TRBJ2-2; D is ambiguous. The CDR3 sequence is 14 residues long. Germline V gives CDR1 MNHEY, CDR2 SVGAGI. Trimming removed 5 bases from V and 5 bases from J, with 12 bases in between. DNA for the CDR3: TGTGCCAGCAGTCTAGTTAGGTCTACCGGGGAGCTGTTTTTT. Translated: CASSLVRSTGELFF.